The T cell receptor beta chain described here comes from a study of T cells after yellow fever vaccination. TCR cDNA was made by 5'RACE template switching, adding a universal primer site and UMIs. Each CDR3 protein is one row after TCRdb ran MiXCR on the 5' RACE reads. The sample lists about 57,000 distinct CDR3 sequences, approximately 7% occurring once. Overall study results and limits: Post-booster repertoires contained most primary-vaccination clones again (roughly 95% CD4, approximately 86% CD8). Contamination of FACS-sorted repertoires by abundant clonotypes from the bulk population could occur. Weaker overall, the secondary response nonetheless peaked faster (day 5 versus 15).

This clonotype was seen at least ten times. Its antigen is not identified. The clonotype originates from a man aged 25-45 years who received the YFV17D yellow fever vaccine. The source material was CD8+ T cells sorted from PBMCs, sampled 15 days after the yellow fever booster vaccination.

Written as DNA, the CDR3 is TGTGCCAGCAGCTATATAGCGGGAGGGCCAAACACCGGGGAGCTGTTTTTT. This gives the protein CASSYIAGGPNTGELFF. The rearrangement links TRBV3-1 to TRBJ2-2; 11 nucleotides line up with TRBD2. The CDR3 covers 17 residues. CDR1 LGHDT and CDR2 YNNKEL come from the germline V gene (reference sequence). With V trimmed by 5 bases and J by 2 bases, 7 bases remained unmatched.